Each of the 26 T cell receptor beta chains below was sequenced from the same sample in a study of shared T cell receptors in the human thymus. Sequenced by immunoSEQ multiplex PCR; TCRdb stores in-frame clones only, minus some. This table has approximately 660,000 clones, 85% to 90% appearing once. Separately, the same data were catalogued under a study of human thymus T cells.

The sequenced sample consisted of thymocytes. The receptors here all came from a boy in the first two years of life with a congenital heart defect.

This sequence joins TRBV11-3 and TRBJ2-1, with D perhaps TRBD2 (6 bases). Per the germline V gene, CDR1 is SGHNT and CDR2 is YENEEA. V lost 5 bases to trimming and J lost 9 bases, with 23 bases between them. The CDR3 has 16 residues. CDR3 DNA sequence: TGTGCCAGCAGCCCAAAACCGGGAGAGGTGGTAGGTGAGCAGTTCTTC. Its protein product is CASSPKPGEVVGEQFF.

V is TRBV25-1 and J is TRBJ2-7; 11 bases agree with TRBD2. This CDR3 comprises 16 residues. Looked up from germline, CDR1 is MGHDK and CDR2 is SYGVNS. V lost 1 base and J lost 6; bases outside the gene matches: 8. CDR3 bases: TGTGCCAGCAGTGAATTCCGACTAGCGGGAAAGGGCGAGCAGTACTTC. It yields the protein CASSEFRLAGKGEQYF.

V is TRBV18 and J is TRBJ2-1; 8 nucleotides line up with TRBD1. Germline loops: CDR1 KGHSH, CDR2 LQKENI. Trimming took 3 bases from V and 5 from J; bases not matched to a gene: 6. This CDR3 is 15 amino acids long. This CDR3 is CASSPKTGADNEQFF. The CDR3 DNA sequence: TGTGCCAGCTCACCGAAGACAGGGGCGGACAATGAGCAGTTCTTC.

For the CDR3, the DNA is TGTGCCAGCAGCTTTGTGAAGGGGGCCGGCGTAGGGAACGAGCAGTACTTC. Translation gives CASSFVKGAGVGNEQYF. J is TRBJ2-7 and V is TRBV5-4; 7 bases match TRBD1. The trim removed 2 bases at V and 5 bases at J, leaving 16 bases unmatched. This CDR3 has 17 residues. The germline V gene encodes CDR1 SGHNT and CDR2 YYREEE (reference sequence).

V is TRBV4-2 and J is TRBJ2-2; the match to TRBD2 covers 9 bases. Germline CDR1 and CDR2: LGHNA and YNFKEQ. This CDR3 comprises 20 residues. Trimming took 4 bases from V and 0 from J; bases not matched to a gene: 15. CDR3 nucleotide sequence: TGTGCCAGCAGCCTGAAGGCCGGGACTAGCAGAAGCACGAACACCGGGGAGCTGTTTTTT. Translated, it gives CASSLKAGTSRSTNTGELFF.

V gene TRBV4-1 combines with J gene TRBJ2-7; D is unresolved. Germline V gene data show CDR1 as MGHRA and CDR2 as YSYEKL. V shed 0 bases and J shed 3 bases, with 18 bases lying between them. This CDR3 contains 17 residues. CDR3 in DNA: TGCGCCAGCAGCCAAGATTTAACAACCGGGTTCGGCTACGAGCAGTACTTC. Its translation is CASSQDLTTGFGYEQYF.

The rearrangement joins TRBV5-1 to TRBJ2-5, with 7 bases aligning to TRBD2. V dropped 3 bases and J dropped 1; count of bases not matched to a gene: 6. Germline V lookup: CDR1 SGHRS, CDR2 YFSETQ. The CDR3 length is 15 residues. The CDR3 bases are TGCGCCAGCAGCTCCGGGACTACCCCCCAAGAGACCCAGTACTTC. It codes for CASSSGTTPQETQYF.

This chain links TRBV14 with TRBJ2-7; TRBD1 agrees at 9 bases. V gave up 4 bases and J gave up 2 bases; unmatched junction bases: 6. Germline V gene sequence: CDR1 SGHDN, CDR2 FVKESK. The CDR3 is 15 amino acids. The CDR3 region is CASSPRDRVPYEQYF. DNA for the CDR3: TGTGCCAGCAGCCCCCGGGACAGGGTCCCCTACGAGCAGTACTTC.

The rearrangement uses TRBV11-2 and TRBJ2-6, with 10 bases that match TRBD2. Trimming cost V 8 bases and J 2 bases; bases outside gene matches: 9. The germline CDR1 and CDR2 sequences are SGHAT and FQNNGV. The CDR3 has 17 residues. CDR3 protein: CASVSGREPPGANVLTF. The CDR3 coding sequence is TGTGCCAGCGTGAGCGGGAGGGAGCCCCCTGGGGCCAACGTCCTGACTTTC.

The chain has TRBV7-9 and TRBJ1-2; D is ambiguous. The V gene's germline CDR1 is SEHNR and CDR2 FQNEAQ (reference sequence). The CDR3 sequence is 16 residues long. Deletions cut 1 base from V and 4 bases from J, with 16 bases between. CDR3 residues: CASSLEQGSSRYGYTF. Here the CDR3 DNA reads TGTGCCAGCAGCTTAGAACAAGGGAGTTCGCGCTATGGCTACACCTTC.

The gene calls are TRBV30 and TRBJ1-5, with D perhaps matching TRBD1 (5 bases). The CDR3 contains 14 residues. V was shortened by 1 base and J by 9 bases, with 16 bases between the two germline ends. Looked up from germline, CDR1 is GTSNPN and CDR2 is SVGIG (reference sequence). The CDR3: CAWSEPGTKGPQHF. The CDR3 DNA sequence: TGTGCCTGGAGTGAACCCGGGACTAAGGGGCCCCAGCATTTT.

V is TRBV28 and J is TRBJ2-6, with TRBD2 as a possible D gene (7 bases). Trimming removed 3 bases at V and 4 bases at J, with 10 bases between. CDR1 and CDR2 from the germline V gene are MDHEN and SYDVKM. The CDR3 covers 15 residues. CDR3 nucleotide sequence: TGTGCCAGCAGTTTGGGGGGGCCAGGGGCCAACGTCCTGACTTTC. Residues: CASSLGGPGANVLTF.

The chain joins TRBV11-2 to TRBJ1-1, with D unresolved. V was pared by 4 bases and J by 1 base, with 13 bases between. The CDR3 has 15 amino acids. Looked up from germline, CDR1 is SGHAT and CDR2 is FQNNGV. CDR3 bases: TGTGCCAGCAGCTACGCTAGAACCGAGAACACTGAAGCTTTCTTT. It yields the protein CASSYARTENTEAFF. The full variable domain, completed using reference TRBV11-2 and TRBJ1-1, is EAGVAQSPRYKIIEKRQSVAFWCNPISGHATLYWYQQILGQGPKLLIQFQNNGVVDDSQLPKDRFSAERLKGVDSTLKIQPAKLEDSAVYLCASSYARTENTEAFFGQGTRLTVV.

Here the CDR3 reads CASGFKAGEPGELFF. CDR3 nucleotide sequence: TGTGCTAGTGGTTTTAAAGCGGGAGAGCCCGGGGAGCTGTTTTTT. V usage is TRBV12-5 and J usage is TRBJ2-2, with 8 bases lining up with TRBD2. Germline V gives CDR1 LGHNT, CDR2 FRNRAP. The CDR3 length is 15 residues. V lost 3 bases, J lost 6 bases, and 6 bases stayed unmatched.

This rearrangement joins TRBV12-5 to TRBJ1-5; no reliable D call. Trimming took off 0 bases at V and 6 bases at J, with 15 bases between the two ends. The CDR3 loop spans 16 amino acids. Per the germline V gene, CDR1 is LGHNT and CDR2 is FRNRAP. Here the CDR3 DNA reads TGTGCTAGTGGTTTGGTAGAGGGATCCGGGCGTCAGCCCCAGCATTTT. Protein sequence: CASGLVEGSGRQPQHF.

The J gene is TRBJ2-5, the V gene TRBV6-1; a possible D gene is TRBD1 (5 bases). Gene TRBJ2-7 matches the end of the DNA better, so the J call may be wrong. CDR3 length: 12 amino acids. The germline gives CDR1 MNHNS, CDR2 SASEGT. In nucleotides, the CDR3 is TGTGCCAGCAGTGACAGGGAATACGAGCAGTACTTC. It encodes CASSDREYEQYF.

The DNA of the CDR3 is TGTGCCAGCAGTGCCCCAATGGGGGGAGGGCCCCGCGAGCAGTACTTC. It yields the protein CASSAPMGGGPREQYF. The chain couples TRBV27 to TRBJ2-7, with TRBD2 matching over 7 bases. The CDR3 is made up of 16 amino acids. The germline V gene encodes CDR1 MNHEY and CDR2 SMNVEV (reference sequence). V lost 5 bases to trimming and J lost 6 bases; unmatched junction nucleotides: 16.

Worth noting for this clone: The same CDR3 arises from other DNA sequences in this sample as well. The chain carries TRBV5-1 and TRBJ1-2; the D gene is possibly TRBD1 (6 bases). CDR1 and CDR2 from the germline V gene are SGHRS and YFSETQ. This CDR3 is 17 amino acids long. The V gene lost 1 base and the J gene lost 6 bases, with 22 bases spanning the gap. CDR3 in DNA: TGCGCCAGCAGCTTGCCCCCGGCCCCATCAGGGGCGCATGGCTACACCTTC. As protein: CASSLPPAPSGAHGYTF.

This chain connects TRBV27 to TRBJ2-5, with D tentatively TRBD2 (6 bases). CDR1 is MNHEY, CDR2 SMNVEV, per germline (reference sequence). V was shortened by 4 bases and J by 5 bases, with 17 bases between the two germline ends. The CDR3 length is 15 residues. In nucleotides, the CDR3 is TGTGCCAGCAGTTCCCGGGACTCCGCCACTGAGACCCAGTACTTC. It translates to CASSSRDSATETQYF.

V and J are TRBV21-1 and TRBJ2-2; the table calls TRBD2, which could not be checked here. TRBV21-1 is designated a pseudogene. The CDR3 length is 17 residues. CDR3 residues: CASSKYQGLANTGELFF. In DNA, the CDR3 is TGTGCCAGCAGCAAATACCAAGGCCTAGCGAACACCGGGGAGCTGTTTTTT.

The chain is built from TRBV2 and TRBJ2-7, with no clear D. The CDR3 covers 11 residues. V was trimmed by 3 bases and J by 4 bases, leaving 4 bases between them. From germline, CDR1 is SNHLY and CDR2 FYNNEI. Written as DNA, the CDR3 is TGTGCCAGCAGTGACCCGTACGAGCAGTACTTC. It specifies CASSDPYEQYF. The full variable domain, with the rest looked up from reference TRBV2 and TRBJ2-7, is EPEVTQTPSHQVTQMGQEVILRCVPISNHLYFYWYRQILGQKVEFLVSFYNNEISEKSEIFDDQFSVERPDGSNFTLKIRSTKLEDSAMYFCASSDPYEQYFGPGTRLTVT.

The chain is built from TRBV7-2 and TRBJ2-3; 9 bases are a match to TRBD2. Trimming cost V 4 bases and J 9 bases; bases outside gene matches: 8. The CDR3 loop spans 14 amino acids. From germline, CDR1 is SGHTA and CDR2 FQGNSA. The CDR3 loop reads CASSSRRTSDTQYF. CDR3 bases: TGTGCCAGCAGCTCCCGACGGACTAGCGACACGCAGTATTTT.

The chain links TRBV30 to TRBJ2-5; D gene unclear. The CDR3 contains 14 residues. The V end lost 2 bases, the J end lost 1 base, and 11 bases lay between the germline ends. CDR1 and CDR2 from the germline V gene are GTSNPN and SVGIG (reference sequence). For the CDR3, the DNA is TGTGCCTGGAGTCCCCTTGGGCCCCAAGAGACCCAGTACTTC. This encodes CAWSPLGPQETQYF.

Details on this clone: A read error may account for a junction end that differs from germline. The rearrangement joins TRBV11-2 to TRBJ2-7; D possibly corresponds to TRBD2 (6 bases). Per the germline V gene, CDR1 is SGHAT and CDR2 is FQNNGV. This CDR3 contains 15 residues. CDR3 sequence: CASSLVAGPTYGQYF. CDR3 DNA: TGTGCCAGCAGCTTAGTTGCGGGACCGACCTACGGGCAGTACTTC.

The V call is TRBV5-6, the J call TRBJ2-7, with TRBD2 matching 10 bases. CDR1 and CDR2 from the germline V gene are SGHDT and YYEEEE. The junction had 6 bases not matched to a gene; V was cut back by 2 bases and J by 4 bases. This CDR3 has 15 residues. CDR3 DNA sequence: TGTGCCAGCAGCTTAGGCCCTAGCGGGAGTTACGAGCAGTACTTC. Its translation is CASSLGPSGSYEQYF.

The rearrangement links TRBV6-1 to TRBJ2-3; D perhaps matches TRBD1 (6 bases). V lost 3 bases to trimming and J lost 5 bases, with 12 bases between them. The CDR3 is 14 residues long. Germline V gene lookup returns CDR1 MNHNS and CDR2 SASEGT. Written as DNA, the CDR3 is TGTGCCAGCAGTGACGGACAGAGCGAAGATACGCAGTATTTT. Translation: CASSDGQSEDTQYF.